A single sample is the source of the 26 T cell receptor beta chains below, sequenced in a study of blood T cells in healthy people across ages. It was with a sample-barcoded 5' primer and a J-beta primer mix that a second PCR of roughly 7 to 12 cycles was run. MiXCR, applied by TCRdb to the 5' RACE reads, yields one record per CDR3 protein. The sample lists about 1.5 million distinct CDR3 sequences, around 40% occurring once. The sequenced sample was blood. The receptor source for this set is a woman in her late teens or twenties in good health.

The chain carries TRBV7-2 and TRBJ2-7, with 9 positions matching TRBD1. Germline CDR1 SGHTA, CDR2 FQGNSA. This CDR3 contains 14 residues. Trimming at V came to 5 bases and at J to 5 bases, leaving 7 bases not matched to a gene. CDR3 loop: CASSRRTGEDEQYF. The CDR3 nucleotides read TGTGCCAGCAGCCGCAGGACAGGGGAGGACGAGCAGTACTTC.

This sequence joins TRBV5-1 and TRBJ1-3; D is unclear. CDR3 size: 14 residues. CDR1 is SGHRS, CDR2 YFSETQ, per germline. V lost 0 bases and J lost 3, with 7 bases in between. The CDR3 region is CASSLEGGGNTIYF. The DNA for the CDR3 is TGCGCCAGCAGCTTGGAGGGTGGTGGAAACACCATATATTTT.

This clonotype appeared a few times. This chain links TRBV12-3 or TRBV12-4 with TRBJ2-5; D is uncertain. The CDR3 spans 14 residues. With 6 bases removed from V and 2 bases from J, the gap between germline ends came to 13 bases. The CDR3 DNA reads as TGTGCCAGCAGCACCCACCTCCCTCAAGAGACCCAGTACTTC. The encoded protein is CASSTHLPQETQYF.

The chain is built from TRBV20-1 and TRBJ1-2; D remains ambiguous. Trimming cost V 2 bases and J 8 bases, with 12 bases left between them. Germline CDR1 reads DFQATT; CDR2 reads SNEGSKA (reference sequence). The CDR3 is 12 residues long. CDR3 residues: CSARPTTWGYTF. The CDR3 nucleotides read TGCAGTGCTAGACCCACAACGTGGGGCTACACCTTC.

This clonotype was detected a few times. This sequence joins TRBV27 and TRBJ2-7, with D tentatively TRBD1 (5 bases). This CDR3 has 13 residues. The ends were cut back, 4 bases at V and 4 bases at J, with 11 bases in the middle. From germline, CDR1 is MNHEY and CDR2 SMNVEV (reference sequence). The CDR3 reads CASSYRLLYEQYF. The DNA of the CDR3 is TGTGCCAGCAGTTACAGGCTCCTATACGAGCAGTACTTC.

The table lists this clonotype with many counts. The chain joins TRBV4-2 to TRBJ1-2; D uncertain. V was trimmed by 0 bases and J by 4 bases, leaving 3 bases between them. Looked up from germline, CDR1 is LGHNA and CDR2 is YNFKEQ. This CDR3 comprises 12 residues. The CDR3: CASSQDLYGYTF. CDR3 coding DNA: TGTGCCAGCAGCCAAGATCTCTATGGCTACACCTTC.

On this clonotype: The germline gene is not matched at one end of the junction; a read error may be the cause. The V gene is TRBV28, the J gene TRBJ2-7; no clear D gene. Germline V gene data show CDR1 as MDHEN and CDR2 as SYDVKM. This CDR3 contains 15 residues. CDR3 nucleotides: TGTGCCGGCAGTTTGTCCCCAGCGACCTCCTACGAGCAGTACTTC. This encodes CAGSLSPATSYEQYF.

This rearrangement joins TRBV28 to TRBJ2-2; D is unclear. This CDR3 has 13 amino acids. CDR1 and CDR2 (germline): MDHEN, SYDVKM. The ends were cut back, 3 bases at V and 4 bases at J, with 6 bases in the middle. The CDR3 DNA sequence: TGTGCCAGCAGTTTTTGGAGCACCGGGGAGCTGTTTTTT. Translating it yields CASSFWSTGELFF.

This chain links TRBV20-1 with TRBJ2-7; TRBD1 is a possible D gene (5 bases). The CDR3 is 15 residues long. Germline lookup yields CDR1 DFQATT and CDR2 SNEGSKA (reference sequence). The germline V and J ends were trimmed by 3 bases and 1 base, with 16 bases remaining between them. CDR3 in DNA: TGCAGTGCTAGGGCCTCCAGGGTGCTATCCTACGAGCAGTACTTC. Its translation is CSARASRVLSYEQYF.

The V gene is TRBV6-2 or TRBV6-3, the J gene TRBJ1-1; 11 nucleotides line up with TRBD1. Germline V gene sequence: CDR1 MNHEY, CDR2 SVGEGT. The CDR3 sequence is 14 residues long. J lost 4 bases, V lost 7 bases, and 5 bases had no gene match. The CDR3 reads CASTFGTGGTEAFF. The CDR3 bases are TGTGCCAGCACCTTTGGGACAGGGGGCACTGAAGCTTTCTTT.

CDR3 sequence (DNA): TGCGCCAGCAGCTTGGTCACTAGTTTAGTGGCCAAGGAGCAGTTCTTC. Residues: CASSLVTSLVAKEQFF. V and J are TRBV5-1 and TRBJ2-1, with a weak D call TRBD2 (5 bases). From germline, CDR1 is SGHRS and CDR2 YFSETQ. The ends were cut back, 0 bases at V and 10 bases at J, with 20 bases in the middle. The CDR3 extends over 16 amino acids.

The CDR3, as DNA: TGTGCCAGCAGTGAACTTGATACCTACAATGAGCAGTACTTC. Translating gives CASSELDTYNEQYF. The chain combines TRBV27 with TRBJ2-1; unclear D gene. The DNA end lines up better with TRBJ2-7; the J call may be wrong. CDR1 MNHEY and CDR2 SMNVEV come from the germline V gene (reference sequence). The CDR3 covers 14 residues.

The gene calls are TRBV12-3 or TRBV12-4 and TRBJ1-1; D not certain. V gave up 6 bases and J gave up 9 bases, with 17 bases separating them. The CDR3 has 13 residues. The chain's CDR3 is CASSPTQDGKAFF. In DNA form, the CDR3 reads TGTGCCAGCAGCCCGACCCAGGACGGGAAAGCTTTCTTT.

The CDR3 loop reads CASSLRTAVNEKLFF. The DNA of the CDR3 is TGTGCCAGCAGTTTACGGACAGCCGTTAATGAAAAACTGTTTTTT. The chain combines TRBV28 with TRBJ1-4; TRBD1 is a possible D gene (6 bases). Germline assignment: CDR1 MDHEN and CDR2 SYDVKM. This CDR3 region has 15 residues. V was cut by 2 bases and J by 4 bases, with 11 bases left in between.

V gene TRBV20-1 combines with J gene TRBJ1-1, with D perhaps matching TRBD1 (6 bases). Germline CDR1 reads DFQATT; CDR2 reads SNEGSKA (reference sequence). The CDR3 spans 12 residues. CDR3 residues: CRLRGYSTEAFF. CDR3 in DNA: TGCAGACTCAGGGGTTATAGTACTGAAGCTTTCTTT.

J is TRBJ2-1 and V is TRBV6-2 or TRBV6-3; 11 bases fit TRBD2. This CDR3 spans 18 amino acids. Germline V lookup: CDR1 MNHEY, CDR2 SVGEGT. After removal of 2 bases from V and 0 bases from J, the junction contained 6 bases not matched to a gene. The CDR3 DNA is TGTGCCAGCAGTTACGTTAGCGGGAGGGTAAGCTCCTACAATGAGCAGTTCTTC. Encoded protein: CASSYVSGRVSSYNEQFF.

The V call is TRBV7-6, the J call TRBJ1-6; D gene unclear. Germline lookup yields CDR1 SGHVS and CDR2 FNYEAQ. The V gene lost 5 bases and the J gene lost 0 bases, with 14 bases spanning the gap. The CDR3 runs 17 residues. The CDR3 protein is CASSRELESSYNSPLHF. The CDR3 DNA follows: TGTGCCAGCAGCCGAGAACTTGAAAGCTCCTATAATTCACCCCTCCACTTT.

Points on this clonotype: At one of its ends the junction is not consistent with the germline gene, which may arise from a read error. The chain couples TRBV5-1 to TRBJ2-2; the D gene is possibly TRBD2 (6 bases). CDR3 length: 15 amino acids. Germline V CDR1 and CDR2: SGHRS, YFSETQ. CDR3 sequence: CASSLRASDTGGLFF. In nucleotides, the CDR3 is TGCGCCAGCAGCTTACGGGCCTCGGACACCGGGGGGCTGTTTTTT.

The rearrangement uses TRBV24-1 and TRBJ2-1; D may match TRBD1 or TRBD2 (5 bases each). Germline loops: CDR1 KGHDR, CDR2 SFDVKD. The CDR3 covers 14 residues. Trimming left V 3 bases short and J 6 bases short, with 11 bases between. The CDR3 spells CATSDGGDGNEQFF. The CDR3 DNA is TGTGCCACCAGTGATGGGGGAGACGGCAATGAGCAGTTCTTC.

This clonotype was found many times. The chain carries TRBV7-3 and TRBJ2-1, with TRBD2 matching 10 bases. The germline CDR1 and CDR2 sequences are SGHTA and FQGTGA. With 2 bases clipped from V and 7 bases from J, the junction kept 5 bases outside the gene matches. CDR3 length equals 15 residues. The CDR3 coding sequence is TGTGCCAGCAGCTTAGATAGCGGGAGGTGGAATGAGCAGTTCTTC. Translation gives CASSLDSGRWNEQFF. Looking up the rest from reference TRBV7-3 and TRBJ2-1 gives the full variable domain: GAGVSQTPSNKVTEKGKYVELRCDPISGHTALYWYRQSLGQGPEFLIYFQGTGAADDSGLPNDRFFAVRPEGSVSTLKIQRTERGDSAVYLCASSLDSGRWNEQFFGPGTRLTVL.

The CDR3 spells CASRTRTGGVGGYTF. CDR3 in DNA: TGTGCCAGCAGGACCCGGACAGGGGGCGTCGGCGGCTACACCTTC. The chain carries TRBV9 and TRBJ1-2; 11 nucleotides agree with TRBD1. The ends lost 5 bases at V and 8 bases at J; junction bases unmatched: 11. Germline V gene data show CDR1 as SGDLS and CDR2 as YYNGEE. The CDR3 has 15 amino acids.

The V and J genes are TRBV5-6 and TRBJ2-1; possibly TRBD1 for D (6 bases). Trimming pared 3 bases from V and 2 bases from J, leaving 12 bases between. Per the germline V gene, CDR1 is SGHDT and CDR2 is YYEEEE. The length of the CDR3 is 15 residues. CDR3 sequence reads: CASSYAGTTYNEQFF. CDR3 nucleotide sequence: TGTGCCAGCAGCTACGCCGGGACAACCTACAATGAGCAGTTCTTC.

This clonotype was counted a few times. This CDR3 is CASSQDRDRAYNEQYF. DNA for the CDR3: TGTGCCAGCAGCCAAGATCGGGACAGGGCCTACAATGAGCAGTACTTC. The chain uses TRBV4-2 and TRBJ2-1; 9 bases match TRBD1. The end of the DNA is better explained by TRBJ2-7, so the J call may be wrong. Germline V CDR1 and CDR2: LGHNA, YNFKEQ. The CDR3 contains 16 residues.

The gene calls are TRBV20-1 and TRBJ2-5; D is perhaps TRBD2 (6 bases). The V end lost 5 bases, the J end lost 11 bases, and 18 bases lay between the germline ends. CDR3 size: 12 residues. Per germline, CDR1 DFQATT and CDR2 SNEGSKA (reference sequence). Written as DNA, the CDR3 is TGCAGTGCTGGCCGTGGAGGGAATGAGCAGTACTTC. Encoded protein: CSAGRGGNEQYF.

This clonotype was detected a few times. The genes are TRBV5-1 and TRBJ1-5; D unclear. From germline, CDR1 is SGHRS and CDR2 YFSETQ. V lost 0 bases, J lost 5 bases, and 6 bases lay in between. The CDR3 sequence is 13 residues long. The CDR3, as DNA: TGCGCCAGCAGCTTGGAACCCCATCAGCCCCAGCATTTT. Translated: CASSLEPHQPQHF. Supplemented by reference TRBV5-1 and TRBJ1-5, the full variable domain reads KAGVTQTPRYLIKTRGQQVTLSCSPISGHRSVSWYQQTPGQGLQFLFEYFSETQRNKGNFPGRFSGRQFSNSRSEMNVSTLELGDSALYLCASSLEPHQPQHFGDGTRLSIL.

Turning to this clonotype: Compared with germline, one end of the junction differs, possibly owing to a read error. This chain links TRBV28 with TRBJ1-1; D is unclear. Germline CDR1 MDHEN, CDR2 SYDVKM. The CDR3 runs 13 residues. The CDR3 region has the DNA TGTGCCTGCAGTTTCGGGCTGGGCACTGAAGCTTTCTTT. This gives the protein CACSFGLGTEAFF.